The source of this T cell receptor beta chain is a study of blood T cell repertoires in COVID-19. Per the authors' pipeline: Reference gene primer amplification gave estimated nucleated cell counts. The assay was immunoSEQ multiplex PCR, and TCRdb's table has in-frame clones only and misses some. V and J calls and clone size are as listed in that table; D and trimming were resolved from the DNA. This table holds 380,000 or so clones, roughly 90% found once. Participants spanned ages about 18 to 100 years and resided in about two dozen US areas. This clone has just a few counts. Germline V lookup: CDR1 SGDLS, CDR2 YYNGEE. The CDR3 covers 15 residues. The germline V and J ends were trimmed by 4 bases and 1 base, with 15 bases remaining between them.

The chain employs TRBV9 and TRBJ2-7; maybe TRBD2 (7 bases). What was sequenced was PBMCs or T cells enriched from blood (not recorded which). This clonotype was sampled from a woman younger than 45 with acute COVID-19. The CDR3 DNA reads as TGTGCCAGCAGCCCTGGGGGGGGCCAATCCTACGAGCAGTACTTC. Translated: CASSPGGGQSYEQYF.